This T cell receptor beta chain appears in the sequencing data of a study of shared clonotypes between healthy human individuals. Looking at the study overall: With ages of 18 to 49, the donors were two women and a few men. Regarding the study as a whole: Across several donors, naive CD4 shared approximately 4.5%, naive CD8 more than 3%, memory CD4 about 2.4%, memory CD8 0.4% to 0.5%.

The trim removed 5 bases at V and 4 bases at J, leaving 12 bases unmatched. The length of the CDR3 is 16 residues. Germline assignment: CDR1 MDHEN and CDR2 SYDVKM. Assay used: immunoSEQ multiplex PCR; TCRdb lists only in-frame clones, some missing. The sample holds hundreds of thousands of clones, about 96% seen once. Concerning this clone itself: Antigen: not known.

This TCR was sampled from a woman in her 30s in good health. V usage is TRBV28 and J usage is TRBJ2-7, with 9 bases fitting TRBD2. The sample was naive CD4+ T cells sorted from blood. Subset denoted: CD45RA+ positively selected. The CDR3 region has the DNA TGTGCCAGCAGTCCGACCGGCACTAGCGGGCTTTACGAGCAGTACTTC. This gives the protein CASSPTGTSGLYEQYF.